Below are 23 T cell receptor beta chains sequenced from a single sample in a study of T cell repertoires in cytomegalovirus infection. TCRdb re-analysed the reads in MiXCR, keeping a single row per CDR3 protein. The data show 400,000 or so distinct CDR3 sequences, roughly 30% seen once. The sample taken for sequencing was PBMCs. All receptors come from a human donor in good health (CMV status not recorded). Some clones in this sample may be carry-over from other donors' samples.

This clonotype was seen at least ten times. J is TRBJ2-7 and V is TRBV27, with D unclear. The germline gives CDR1 MNHEY, CDR2 SMNVEV (reference sequence). Trimming took 2 bases from V and 0 from J, leaving 8 bases between them. This CDR3 region has 14 residues. The CDR3 region is CASSLGRNSYEQYF. The CDR3 coding sequence is TGTGCCAGCAGTTTAGGGCGGAACTCCTACGAGCAGTACTTC.

This clonotype was observed a few times. The V and J genes are TRBV6-4 and TRBJ2-7, with 7 bases fitting TRBD1. CDR3 length equals 18 residues. J lost 4 bases, V lost 5 bases, and 20 bases had no gene match. Germline lookup yields CDR1 MRHNA and CDR2 SNTAGT. The CDR3 region has the DNA TGTGCCAGCAGTTACCCAAACTCCGGGACAGAGCTTTATTACGAGCAGTACTTC. This sequence encodes CASSYPNSGTELYYEQYF.

This clonotype was counted between two and nine times. This chain joins TRBV10-3 and TRBJ2-2; D is possibly TRBD1 (6 bases). CDR1 is ENHRY, CDR2 SYGVKD, per germline. The CDR3 extends over 13 amino acids. V was clipped by 6 bases and J by 4 bases, with 9 bases between them. The CDR3 is CAIRGQRTGELFF. Written as DNA, the CDR3 is TGTGCCATCAGAGGACAGCGCACCGGGGAGCTGTTTTTT.

V is TRBV19 and J is TRBJ1-5; D perhaps matches TRBD1 (6 bases). Trimming left V 3 bases short and J 2 bases short, with 11 bases between. There are 15 residues in the CDR3. In germline, CDR1 is LNHDA, CDR2 SQIVND (reference sequence). As DNA, the CDR3 is TGTGCCAGTAGTATCAACAGGGACGGCAATCAGCCCCAGCATTTT. Translating it yields CASSINRDGNQPQHF.

J is TRBJ2-7 and V is TRBV7-9; a possible D gene is TRBD1 (7 bases). The V gene lost 4 bases and the J gene lost 4 bases, with 14 bases spanning the gap. Germline values: CDR1 SEHNR, CDR2 FQNEAQ (reference sequence). CDR3 length: 14 amino acids. Here the CDR3 reads CASSSPTGRYEQYF. The CDR3 nucleotides read TGTGCCAGCAGCTCCCCGACAGGGAGGTACGAGCAGTACTTC.

The V gene is TRBV4-1, the J gene TRBJ1-6, with 7 bases identical to TRBD1. CDR3 length equals 16 residues. Per the germline V gene, CDR1 is MGHRA and CDR2 is YSYEKL. The J segment lost 9 bases and the V segment lost 5 bases, leaving 13 bases of the junction unmatched. CDR3 in DNA: TGCGCCAGCAGCAGCTCTGGCAGGGGGAAGGGTTCACCCCTCCACTTT. Its protein is CASSSSGRGKGSPLHF.

This clonotype came up a few times. The chain links TRBV20-1 to TRBJ2-7; 8 bases match TRBD2. Germline values: CDR1 DFQATT, CDR2 SNEGSKA (reference sequence). Trimming took 4 bases from V and 4 from J; bases not matched to a gene: 9. The CDR3 runs to 14 residues. DNA for the CDR3: TGCAGTGCTAAACCGGGACTAGGGACGTACGAGCAGTACTTC. Protein product: CSAKPGLGTYEQYF.

The chain carries TRBV2 and TRBJ2-1; 9 positions match TRBD2. With V trimmed by 6 bases and J by 3 bases, 12 bases remained unmatched. The CDR3 is 17 residues long. Germline lookup yields CDR1 SNHLY and CDR2 FYNNEI. CDR3 in amino acids: CASSAHQTSGYYNEQFF. The CDR3 DNA reads as TGTGCCAGCAGCGCTCATCAGACTAGCGGATACTACAATGAGCAGTTCTTC. Full variable domain (remainder filled in from reference TRBV2 and TRBJ2-1): EPEVTQTPSHQVTQMGQEVILRCVPISNHLYFYWYRQILGQKVEFLVSFYNNEISEKSEIFDDQFSVERPDGSNFTLKIRSTKLEDSAMYFCASSAHQTSGYYNEQFFGPGTRLTVL.

Turning to this clonotype: Germline and junction disagree at one end, which may indicate a read error. The V gene is TRBV4-1, the J gene TRBJ2-6; unclear D gene. The V gene's germline CDR1 is MGHRA and CDR2 YSYEKL. The CDR3 extends over 16 amino acids. The CDR3 sequence is CSSSQVSFSGANVLTF. The CDR3 coding sequence is TGTTCCAGCAGCCAAGTCAGCTTCTCTGGGGCCAACGTCCTGACTTTC.

This clonotype was counted a few times. V gene TRBV4-1 combines with J gene TRBJ2-7, with TRBD1 matching over 8 bases. This CDR3 has 17 residues. Germline V gene sequence: CDR1 MGHRA, CDR2 YSYEKL. V gave up 1 base and J gave up 0 bases; unmatched junction bases: 8. The CDR3 DNA sequence: TGCGCCAGCAGCCAAGGCCAGCTCAGGGGGCCCTCCTACGAGCAGTACTTC. It yields the protein CASSQGQLRGPSYEQYF.

V and J are TRBV7-9 and TRBJ2-5; D is ambiguous. Trimming took 1 base from V and 2 from J, leaving 14 bases between them. CDR1 and CDR2 from the germline V gene are SEHNR and FQNEAQ (reference sequence). The CDR3 runs to 16 residues. CDR3 in DNA: TGTGCCAGCAGCTTAGATGGTTTAGTATATCAAGAGACCCAGTACTTC. Translation gives CASSLDGLVYQETQYF.

The sample holds many counts of this clonotype. CDR3: CASSLGSGNTEAFF. For the CDR3, the DNA is TGTGCCAGCAGCTTAGGATCGGGGAACACTGAAGCTTTCTTT. V usage is TRBV7-2 and J usage is TRBJ1-1; D unclear. CDR3 length: 14 residues. Germline V gene sequence: CDR1 SGHTA, CDR2 FQGNSA. V lost 1 base, J lost 1 base, and 7 bases lay in between.

V and J are TRBV28 and TRBJ1-1; no definite D call. CDR1 and CDR2 from the germline V gene are MDHEN and SYDVKM. The CDR3 has 12 amino acids. V lost 2 bases and J lost 6, with 7 bases in between. The DNA of the CDR3 is TGTGCCAGCAGTTTAGCCCAACCTGAAGCTTTCTTT. Its translation is CASSLAQPEAFF. Together with reference TRBV28 and TRBJ1-1, the CDR3 gives the full variable domain: DVKVTQSSRYLVKRTGEKVFLECVQDMDHENMFWYRQDPGLGLRLIYFSYDVKMKEKGDIPEGYSVSREKKERFSLILESASTNQTSMYLCASSLAQPEAFFGQGTRLTVV.

This clonotype came up a few times. In DNA form, the CDR3 reads TGTGCCAGCAGTTTGGCTAGCGGGGGAATCTACAATGAGCAGTTCTTC. This codes for CASSLASGGIYNEQFF. The gene calls are TRBV28 and TRBJ2-1; 10 bases are a match to TRBD2. CDR1 is MDHEN, CDR2 SYDVKM, per germline. The trim removed 3 bases at V and 3 bases at J, leaving 5 bases unmatched. This CDR3 has 16 residues. The whole variable domain, remainder taken from reference TRBV28 and TRBJ2-1, is DVKVTQSSRYLVKRTGEKVFLECVQDMDHENMFWYRQDPGLGLRLIYFSYDVKMKEKGDIPEGYSVSREKKERFSLILESASTNQTSMYLCASSLASGGIYNEQFFGPGTRLTVL.

The chain is built from TRBV9 and TRBJ2-3; tentative D call: TRBD2 (5 bases). V lost 1 base and J lost 5, with 8 bases in between. The CDR3 loop spans 13 amino acids. CDR1 and CDR2 from the germline V gene are SGDLS and YYNGEE. The CDR3 DNA reads TGTGCCAGCAGCGTACTAGCATTAGATACGCAGTATTTT. It codes for CASSVLALDTQYF.

The J gene is TRBJ2-4, the V gene TRBV27, with a possible D match to TRBD2 (7 bases). CDR3 size: 16 residues. Germline CDR1 is MNHEY and CDR2 is SMNVEV (reference sequence). V was clipped by 4 bases and J by 1 base, with 14 bases between them. CDR3 protein: CASSWSGGLAKNIQYF. CDR3 nucleotides: TGTGCCAGCAGTTGGTCGGGGGGCCTGGCCAAAAACATTCAGTACTTC.

A remark on this clonotype: The junction shows a germline mismatch at one end, possibly a read error. The chain links TRBV2 to TRBJ2-7; the D is unclear. This CDR3 region has 15 residues. The germline gives CDR1 SNHLY, CDR2 FYNNEI. The CDR3 region has the DNA TGTGCCAGCAGAGAAGGACGGAGTCAGATCTACGAGCAGTACTTC. It is translated as CASREGRSQIYEQYF. The entire variable domain, with the rest obtained from reference TRBV2 and TRBJ2-7, is as follows: EPEVTQTPSHQVTQMGQEVILRCVPISNHLYFYWYRQILGQKVEFLVSFYNNEISEKSEIFDDQFSVERPDGSNFTLKIRSTKLEDSAMYFCASREGRSQIYEQYFGPGTRLTVT.

V is TRBV20-1 and J is TRBJ1-2; a weak D match, TRBD1 (5 bases). The V end was cut by 6 bases, the J end by 4 bases, with 27 bases between. The length of the CDR3 is 17 residues. The germline CDR1 and CDR2 sequences are DFQATT and SNEGSKA (reference sequence). The CDR3 nucleotides read TGCAGTGCGATCGGGGCCTCACCGGAGGGTTTAAGCTATGGCTACACCTTC. This gives the protein CSAIGASPEGLSYGYTF.

This clonotype was detected ten times or more. This rearrangement joins TRBV7-2 to TRBJ2-5, with D possibly being TRBD1 or TRBD2 (5 bases each). CDR1 and CDR2 (germline): SGHTA, FQGNSA. V lost 6 bases and J 6 bases, leaving 17 bases between the germline ends. This CDR3 spans 14 amino acids. CDR3 nucleotide sequence: TGTGCCAGCAGTCCGGGGCGATCCGAGAAGACCCAGTACTTC. Translation gives CASSPGRSEKTQYF.

The table lists this clonotype with many counts. The gene calls are TRBV7-6 and TRBJ1-3, with TRBD1 as a possible D gene (5 bases). The CDR3 consists of 15 residues. V lost 3 bases, J lost 4 bases, and 13 bases lay in between. Germline CDR1 and CDR2: SGHVS and FNYEAQ. The CDR3 is CASSLGTEGGNTIYF. The CDR3 coding sequence is TGTGCCAGCAGCTTGGGGACCGAGGGAGGAAACACCATATATTTT.

This clonotype was recorded many times. The chain uses TRBV7-8 and TRBJ1-4; 8 positions match TRBD1. CDR1 SGHVS and CDR2 FQNEAQ come from the germline V gene. This CDR3 comprises 16 residues. The trim removed 5 bases at V and 2 bases at J, leaving 7 bases unmatched. In DNA, the CDR3 is TGTGCCAGCAGCCCCGACAGGGGTGGGACTAATGAAAAACTGTTTTTT. It codes for CASSPDRGGTNEKLFF.

Concerning this clonotype itself: The CDR3 carries no conserved terminal phenylalanine or tryptophan, so it likely arises from a read error. This sequence joins TRBV7-6 and TRBJ1-1; D call uncertain. V dropped 2 bases and J dropped 3 bases, with 7 bases sitting between them. The CDR3 covers 13 residues. The germline CDR1 and CDR2 sequences are SGHVS and FNYEAQ. Here the CDR3 DNA reads TGTGCCAGCAGCTTACGGACGGACACTGAAGCTTTCTTA. It yields the protein CASSLRTDTEAFL.

In its sample, this clonotype was seen many times. V gene TRBV7-2 combines with J gene TRBJ2-2; D is unclear. With 2 bases removed from V and 6 bases from J, the gap between germline ends came to 13 bases. This CDR3 region has 15 residues. Germline loops: CDR1 SGHTA, CDR2 FQGNSA. The CDR3 sequence is CASSLIGRRAGELFF. The CDR3 region has the DNA TGTGCCAGCAGCTTAATCGGCAGAAGGGCCGGGGAGCTGTTTTTT. Combining the CDR3 with reference TRBV7-2 and TRBJ2-2 gives the whole variable domain GAGVSQSPSNKVTEKGKDVELRCDPISGHTALYWYRQSLGQGLEFLIYFQGNSAPDKSGLPSDRFSAERTGGSVSTLTIQRTQQEDSAVYLCASSLIGRRAGELFFGEGSRLTVL.